These 22 T cell receptor beta chains were all obtained from the same sample, sequenced in a study of identical twins. TCRdb reanalysed the 5' RACE reads using MiXCR and keeps one entry per CDR3 protein. The data contain around 240,000 distinct CDR3 sequences, approximately 7% of them singletons. These same data were also listed under a study on yellow fever vaccine responses in identical twins.

Sample: memory (CD45RO+) T cells sorted from blood. The receptor set was obtained from a woman aged 18-29 years in good health.

This rearrangement joins TRBV5-1 to TRBJ2-5; D is uncertain. The CDR3 extends over 12 amino acids. The V gene lost 4 bases and the J gene lost 5 bases, with 9 bases spanning the gap. Germline lookup yields CDR1 SGHRS and CDR2 YFSETQ. CDR3 DNA sequence: TGCGCCAGCAGCGAAAAGGTGGAGACCCAGTACTTC. It translates to CASSEKVETQYF.

The genes are TRBV12-3 or TRBV12-4 and TRBJ2-7; weak D call: TRBD1 (6 bases). There are 14 residues in the CDR3. Trimming left V 3 bases short and J 6 bases short, with 15 bases between. DNA of the CDR3: TGTGCCAGCAGTTTGTTCAACCGGGACACCGAGCAGTACTTC. Protein: CASSLFNRDTEQYF.

This chain connects TRBV18 to TRBJ2-3; a weak D match, TRBD2 (6 bases). Germline V lookup: CDR1 KGHSH, CDR2 LQKENI. V was trimmed by 3 bases and J by 6 bases, leaving 16 bases between them. This CDR3 comprises 15 residues. The CDR3 is CASSPVRDSTDTQYF. DNA of the CDR3: TGTGCCAGCTCACCGGTACGGGACTCCACCGATACGCAGTATTTT.

This clonotype was seen at least ten times. The chain links TRBV28 to TRBJ1-1; TRBD1 aligns across 7 bases. The CDR3 totals 13 residues. Germline values: CDR1 MDHEN, CDR2 SYDVKM. J was trimmed by 1 base and V by 10 bases; bases with no gene match: 6. The CDR3: CATKRGPNTEAFF. CDR3 sequence (DNA): TGTGCCACCAAGAGGGGGCCGAACACTGAAGCTTTCTTT. Based on the CDR3 plus reference TRBV28 and TRBJ1-1, the full variable domain is DVKVTQSSRYLVKRTGEKVFLECVQDMDHENMFWYRQDPGLGLRLIYFSYDVKMKEKGDIPEGYSVSREKKERFSLILESASTNQTSMYLCATKRGPNTEAFFGQGTRLTVV.

This clonotype was seen ten or more times. This chain connects TRBV5-1 to TRBJ2-1, with D tentatively TRBD2 (6 bases). The germline gives CDR1 SGHRS, CDR2 YFSETQ. The CDR3 is made up of 15 amino acids. With 2 bases removed from V and 7 bases from J, the gap between germline ends came to 16 bases. CDR3 in DNA: TGCGCCAGCAGCTTTGGGATACTTGGGGGGAATGAGCAGTTCTTC. This codes for CASSFGILGGNEQFF. Full variable domain (rest looked up from reference TRBV5-1 and TRBJ2-1): KAGVTQTPRYLIKTRGQQVTLSCSPISGHRSVSWYQQTPGQGLQFLFEYFSETQRNKGNFPGRFSGRQFSNSRSEMNVSTLELGDSALYLCASSFGILGGNEQFFGPGTRLTVL.

This clonotype showed up many times. The chain links TRBV4-1 to TRBJ2-1; TRBD1 matches 10 bases. The CDR3 loop spans 17 amino acids. The V and J ends lost 0 bases and 9 bases, in that order; junction bases with no gene match: 11. Germline V gene lookup returns CDR1 MGHRA and CDR2 YSYEKL. CDR3 bases: TGCGCCAGCAGCCAAGATCGCGGGACAGGGGTTTTGGCTGAGCAGTTCTTC. It yields the protein CASSQDRGTGVLAEQFF.

The table lists this clonotype with a few counts. The chain recombines TRBV3-1 with TRBJ1-6; unclear D gene. The CDR3 spans 14 residues. Trimming removed 5 bases at V and 0 bases at J, with 5 bases between. Germline loops: CDR1 LGHDT, CDR2 YNNKEL (reference sequence). CDR3 sequence reads: CASSTNSYNSPLHF. CDR3 coding DNA: TGTGCCAGCAGCACGAACTCCTATAATTCACCCCTCCACTTT.

This clonotype was found a few times. This chain joins TRBV6-2 or TRBV6-3 and TRBJ2-7; D gene ambiguous. The CDR3 is 12 amino acids. Trimming cost V 2 bases and J 4 bases, with 6 bases left between them. CDR1 and CDR2 (germline): MNHEY, SVGEGT. The CDR3 coding sequence is TGTGCCAGCAGTTACGGGGTGTACGAGCAGTACGTC. Translating it yields CASSYGVYEQYV.

This clonotype has a handful of counts. V usage is TRBV28 and J usage is TRBJ2-2; TRBD2 matches 8 bases. The V and J ends lost 7 bases and 5 bases, in that order; junction bases with no gene match: 6. The CDR3 is 14 residues long. The germline CDR1 and CDR2 sequences are MDHEN and SYDVKM. The CDR3 region has the DNA TGTGCCAGCAAAGCGGGAGTGAATACCGGGGAGCTGTTTTTT. This translates into CASKAGVNTGELFF.

This clonotype showed up just a few times. The J gene is TRBJ2-1, the V gene TRBV20-1; 10 positions agree with TRBD2. The V gene's germline CDR1 is DFQATT and CDR2 SNEGSKA (reference sequence). V lost 0 bases, J lost 3 bases, and 5 bases stayed unmatched. There are 16 residues in the CDR3. The CDR3 DNA follows: TGCAGTGCTAGAGAACAAGCGGGGGGGAACTACAATGAGCAGTTCTTC. Protein sequence: CSAREQAGGNYNEQFF.

The V call is TRBV7-2, the J call TRBJ1-1; D uncertain. This CDR3 region has 15 residues. Trimming stripped 5 bases from V and 6 bases from J, with 19 bases between. Per the germline V gene, CDR1 is SGHTA and CDR2 is FQGNSA. The CDR3 DNA sequence: TGTGCCAGCAGCCCCATTTTCGGGATCTGGGCTGAAGCTTTCTTT. Translating it yields CASSPIFGIWAEAFF.

The chain has TRBV15 and TRBJ2-2; the D gene is possibly TRBD1 (5 bases). Per the germline V gene, CDR1 is LNHNV and CDR2 is YYDKDF (reference sequence). V lost 2 bases and J 7 bases, leaving 14 bases between the germline ends. CDR3 length: 15 amino acids. CDR3 in amino acids: CATSRRQSPDGELFF. The CDR3 DNA reads as TGTGCCACCAGCAGAAGACAGTCCCCTGACGGGGAGCTGTTTTTT. The variable domain in full, completed from reference TRBV15 and TRBJ2-2, reads DAMVIQNPRYQVTQFGKPVTLSCSQTLNHNVMYWYQQKSSQAPKLLFHYYDKDFNNEADTPDNFQSRRPNTSFCFLDIRSPGLGDTAMYLCATSRRQSPDGELFFGEGSRLTVL.

The chain combines TRBV12-3 or TRBV12-4 with TRBJ1-2, with no clear D. The V end was cut by 5 bases, the J end by 0 bases, with 10 bases between. The CDR3 totals 14 residues. This CDR3 is CASSPLVANYGYTF. Here the CDR3 DNA reads TGTGCCAGCAGTCCGCTTGTAGCTAACTATGGCTACACCTTC.

The genes are TRBV10-3 and TRBJ1-4; unclear D gene. Germline CDR1 reads ENHRY; CDR2 reads SYGVKD. Trimming took 3 bases from V and 0 from J, leaving 8 bases between them. The CDR3 is made up of 15 amino acids. The chain's CDR3 is CAISEQLATNEKLFF. Written as DNA, the CDR3 is TGTGCCATCAGTGAACAGCTTGCAACTAATGAAAAACTGTTTTTT.

This clonotype was seen more than once but under ten times. The chain couples TRBV20-1 to TRBJ2-7, with unresolved D. The CDR3 length is 11 residues. V shed 6 bases and J shed 7 bases, with 13 bases lying between them. Germline CDR1 reads DFQATT; CDR2 reads SNEGSKA (reference sequence). The CDR3 coding sequence is TGCAGTGCCCTGGTCCGGACGGAGCAGTACGTC. It is translated as CSALVRTEQYV.

A note on this clonotype: One junction end disagrees with the germline gene, perhaps due to a read error. The genes are TRBV12-3 or TRBV12-4 and TRBJ2-5, with TRBD2 matching over 8 bases. The CDR3 consists of 18 residues. CDR3 DNA sequence: TGTGCCATCAGTTTATTCGGGGGGGCTAGCGGCCCGCAAGAGACCCAGTACTTC. Its protein is CAISLFGGASGPQETQYF.

This clonotype was recorded at least ten times. The chain uses TRBV27 and TRBJ2-7; 8 bases align to TRBD2. The CDR3 spans 15 residues. Germline V CDR1 and CDR2: MNHEY, SMNVEV (reference sequence). The V gene end was trimmed by 6 bases and the J gene end by 1 base; junction bases not matched to a gene: 8. The DNA of the CDR3 is TGTGCCAGCAGCACGGGAGGGACACCATCCTACGAGCAGTACTTC. Its translation: CASSTGGTPSYEQYF.

This clonotype has only a few counts. The chain combines TRBV20-1 with TRBJ2-5; possibly TRBD2 for D (6 bases). The CDR3 has 15 amino acids. Germline values: CDR1 DFQATT, CDR2 SNEGSKA (reference sequence). The V and J ends lost 5 bases and 0 bases respectively, with 16 bases between them. The CDR3 bases are TGCAGTGCTTTGGGTAGCGGTCGGAACCAAGAGACCCAGTACTTC. This codes for CSALGSGRNQETQYF.

This clonotype came up many times. The V gene is TRBV12-3 or TRBV12-4, the J gene TRBJ2-3; 7 positions match TRBD1. V lost 4 bases, J lost 2 bases, and 12 bases stayed unmatched. The CDR3 has 17 amino acids. DNA of the CDR3: TGTGCCAGCAGTTCCCGGACAGGAGCCATTACCACAGATACGCAGTATTTT. This sequence encodes CASSSRTGAITTDTQYF.

The table lists this clonotype with a few counts. The chain is built from TRBV6-1 and TRBJ1-5; D not resolved. This CDR3 spans 11 amino acids. V lost 1 base to trimming and J lost 12 bases, with 7 bases between them. Germline-derived CDR1 and CDR2 are MNHNS and SASEGT. For the CDR3, the DNA is TGTGCCAGCAGTGAAGGAGAGTTCCAGCATTTT. The encoded protein is CASSEGEFQHF.

The J gene is TRBJ2-1, the V gene TRBV7-7; D is perhaps TRBD1 (7 bases). The CDR3 spans 15 residues. Per the germline V gene, CDR1 is SSHAT and CDR2 is FNYEAQ (reference sequence). Trimming pared 8 bases from V and 7 bases from J, leaving 21 bases between. CDR3 loop: CASSDRWGAENEQFF. The CDR3 DNA follows: TGTGCCAGCTCGGACAGGTGGGGGGCGGAAAATGAGCAGTTCTTC.

This clonotype was found many times. The chain links TRBV28 to TRBJ2-7, with a tentative D call TRBD1 (5 bases). Looked up from germline, CDR1 is MDHEN and CDR2 is SYDVKM. This CDR3 contains 14 residues. The V end lost 7 bases, the J end lost 6 bases, and 19 bases lay between the germline ends. CDR3 sequence reads: CASMGPGYGSEQYF. As DNA, the CDR3 is TGTGCCAGCATGGGGCCAGGGTATGGTAGCGAGCAGTACTTC. Based on the CDR3 plus reference TRBV28 and TRBJ2-7, the full variable domain is DVKVTQSSRYLVKRTGEKVFLECVQDMDHENMFWYRQDPGLGLRLIYFSYDVKMKEKGDIPEGYSVSREKKERFSLILESASTNQTSMYLCASMGPGYGSEQYFGPGTRLTVT.